This T cell receptor beta chain is from a study of regulatory and conventional T cells in RAG deficiency. Regulatory T cells were sorted from blood as CD4+ CD25-high CD127-low cells. This table comes from immunoSEQ multiplex PCR, and its TCRdb copy is limited to in-frame clones, with some not included. This sample has several thousand clones, with about 90% found just once. The same sample was also studied in work on regulatory T cells. According to that study: Amplification used 52 TRBV primers and 13 TRBJ primers.

The sequence was collected from a human donor in good health. Sequenced material: Tregs sorted from blood.

Written as DNA, the CDR3 is TGTGCCAGCAGCTTCGGCCCCCCCCGCGTTAGCGGGAGTCCTACGGAGCAGTACTTC. Translated, it gives CASSFGPPRVSGSPTEQYF. The chain employs TRBV11-3 and TRBJ2-5; 9 bases align to TRBD2. Trimming cost V 3 bases and J 11 bases; bases outside gene matches: 25. This CDR3 contains 19 residues. The germline V gene has CDR1 SGHNT and CDR2 YENEEA.